The clone carrying this T cell receptor beta chain appeared once. Its antigen is not known. Other DNA sequences in the sample encode the same CDR3. This specimen comes from a study of shared clonotypes between healthy human individuals. Libraries were prepared by immunoSEQ multiplex PCR; TCRdb keeps only in-frame clonotypes and omits some of them. Here the sample spans roughly 1,500,000 clones, around 98.5% being singletons. Germline V lookup: CDR1 KGHSH, CDR2 LQKENI. This CDR3 spans 13 amino acids. Trimming at V came to 3 bases and at J to 3 bases, leaving 2 bases not matched to a gene. Study results and limitations: Some naive CD4 clonotypes, around 4.7%, turned up in common across several donors. Generation of non-shared clonotypes was less probable than generation of clonotypes shared by all four donors.

Each donor was a Caucasian adult residing in Nashville, Tennessee. This receptor was taken from a man aged 25 to 40 in good health. The chain couples TRBV18 to TRBJ2-7; 7 bases fit TRBD1. Sequenced input: naive CD4+ T cells sorted from blood. Subset defined: CD45RA+ positively selected. CDR3 amino acids: CASSPGQFYEQYF. The CDR3 DNA reads as TGTGCCAGCTCACCGGGACAGTTCTACGAGCAGTACTTC.